The 8 T cell receptor beta chains given below trace back to one sample, sequenced in a study of early T cells in non-severe SARS-CoV-2 infection. Using its own MiXCR run on the 5' RACE reads, TCRdb lists one record per CDR3 protein. The sample has tens of thousands of distinct CDR3 sequences, under 7.5% seen once; the top ten hold more than 5%. Sequences were derived from whole blood, sampled at baseline. The receptor set was obtained from an adult who was a healthcare worker with PCR-confirmed SARS-CoV-2 infection or an uninfected control (not recorded which).

The genes are TRBV7-9 and TRBJ2-2, with D tentatively TRBD1 or TRBD2 (5 bases each). V dropped 0 bases and J dropped 2 bases, with 10 bases sitting between them. The CDR3 length is 16 residues. Germline V CDR1 and CDR2: SEHNR, FQNEAQ (reference sequence). The CDR3 DNA reads as TGTGCCAGCAGCTTAGCACGGGGCACTAACACCGGGGAGCTGTTTTTT. Translated: CASSLARGTNTGELFF.

The V call is TRBV5-1, the J call TRBJ2-5, with 11 bases that match TRBD2. This CDR3 is built from 15 residues. V was clipped by 4 bases and J by 4 bases; unmatched bases: 6. Germline lookup yields CDR1 SGHRS and CDR2 YFSETQ. CDR3 residues: CASSVGLAGPETQYF. CDR3 nucleotides: TGCGCCAGCAGCGTCGGACTAGCGGGCCCAGAGACCCAGTACTTC. Full variable domain (remainder filled in from reference TRBV5-1 and TRBJ2-5): KAGVTQTPRYLIKTRGQQVTLSCSPISGHRSVSWYQQTPGQGLQFLFEYFSETQRNKGNFPGRFSGRQFSNSRSEMNVSTLELGDSALYLCASSVGLAGPETQYFGPGTRLLVL.

This clonotype was observed at least ten times. The chain recombines TRBV12-3 or TRBV12-4 with TRBJ2-1; D is uncertain. V was trimmed by 3 bases and J by 3 bases, leaving 6 bases between them. This CDR3 is 13 amino acids long. CDR3 residues: CASSFWRYNEQFF. CDR3 nucleotides: TGTGCCAGCAGTTTCTGGCGCTACAATGAGCAGTTCTTC.

At least ten counts were recorded for this clonotype. CDR3 sequence reads: CATARDRLNTEAFF. CDR3 in DNA: TGCGCCACCGCCCGGGACCGCCTGAACACTGAAGCTTTCTTT. The chain uses TRBV5-1 and TRBJ1-1, with D possibly TRBD1 on 5 matching bases. The CDR3 has 14 residues. Deletions cut 9 bases from V and 0 bases from J, with 15 bases between. The V gene's germline CDR1 is SGHRS and CDR2 YFSETQ.

This clonotype was recorded once. Since a much larger clone is just one base distant, this may be a read error. The chain links TRBV4-1 to TRBJ1-1; no definite D call. CDR3 length equals 13 residues. In germline, CDR1 is MGHRA, CDR2 YSYEKL. The CDR3 is CASSQDYSAEALF. As DNA, the CDR3 is TGCGCCAGCAGCCAAGATTATTCGGCTGAAGCTCTCTTT.

In this sample, this clonotype turned up many times. The rearrangement joins TRBV20-1 to TRBJ2-1; tentatively, D is TRBD1 (5 bases). Germline assignment: CDR1 DFQATT and CDR2 SNEGSKA (reference sequence). This CDR3 region has 12 residues. The CDR3 nucleotides are TGCAGCGGTAGGGGCGGTGACAATGAGCAGTTCTTC. This translates into CSGRGGDNEQFF.

Ten or more counts support this clonotype. J is TRBJ1-2 and V is TRBV7-9; D remains unclear. The CDR3 runs to 15 residues. V lost 3 bases and J 5 bases, leaving 16 bases between the germline ends. Germline CDR1 and CDR2: SEHNR and FQNEAQ (reference sequence). The CDR3 bases are TGTGCCAGCAGCTTGAGCGCAGTTGGCGCATATGGCTACACCTTC. The encoded protein is CASSLSAVGAYGYTF.

This clonotype was found many times. The chain employs TRBV11-2 and TRBJ2-7; 7 bases line up with TRBD2. The CDR3 extends over 17 amino acids. The trim removed 1 base at V and 3 bases at J, leaving 12 bases unmatched. Germline V lookup: CDR1 SGHAT, CDR2 FQNNGV. CDR3 bases: TGTGCCAGCAGCTTAGGAAGTACGTGGGGGGAGGGCTACGAGCAGTACTTC. This encodes CASSLGSTWGEGYEQYF. The variable domain in full, completed from reference TRBV11-2 and TRBJ2-7, reads EAGVAQSPRYKIIEKRQSVAFWCNPISGHATLYWYQQILGQGPKLLIQFQNNGVVDDSQLPKDRFSAERLKGVDSTLKIQPAKLEDSAVYLCASSLGSTWGEGYEQYFGPGTRLTVT.